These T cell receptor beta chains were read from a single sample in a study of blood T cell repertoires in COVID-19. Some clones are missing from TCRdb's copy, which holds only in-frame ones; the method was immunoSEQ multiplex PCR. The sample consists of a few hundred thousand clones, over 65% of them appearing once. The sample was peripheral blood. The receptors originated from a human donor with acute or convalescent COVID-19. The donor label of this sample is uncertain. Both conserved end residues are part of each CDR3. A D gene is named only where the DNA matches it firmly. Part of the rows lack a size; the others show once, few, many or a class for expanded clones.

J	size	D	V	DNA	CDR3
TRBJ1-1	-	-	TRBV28	TGTGCCAGCAGTGGGAGGGTCGGGGTGGTGATCACTGAAGCTTTCTTT	CASSGRVGVVITEAFF
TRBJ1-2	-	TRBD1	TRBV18	TGTGCCAGCTCACCACCCGGGACAGGGCGCGGAGGCGAAAATGGCTACACCTTC	CASSPPGTGRGGENGYTF
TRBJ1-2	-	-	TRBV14	TGTGCCAGCAGCCAAGATCAGAGGGTTTGGGGCTACACCTTC	CASSQDQRVWGYTF
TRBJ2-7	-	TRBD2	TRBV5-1	TGCGCCAGCAGCGTACTAGCGGCGGCCTACGAGCAGTACTTC	CASSVLAAAYEQYF
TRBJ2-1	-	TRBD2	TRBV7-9	TGTGCCAGCAGTCGACTAGCGGGGGGGTACAATGAGCAGTTCTTC	CASSRLAGGYNEQFF
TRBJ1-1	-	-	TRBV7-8	TGTGCCAGCTCAATTAACGGGGAGGTAACTGAAGCTTTCTTT	CASSINGEVTEAFF
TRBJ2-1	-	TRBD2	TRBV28	TGTGCCAGCAGTCACGGGGCGGGGGTCACCTACAATGAGCAGTTCTTC	CASSHGAGVTYNEQFF
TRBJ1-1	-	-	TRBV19	TGTGCCAGTATTAGAGGTGGTCTGATGAACACTGAAGCTTTCTTT	CASIRGGLMNTEAFF
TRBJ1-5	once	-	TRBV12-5	TGTGCTAGTGCCCCGCGGGTTAGTCAGCCCCAGCATTTT	CASAPRVSQPQHF
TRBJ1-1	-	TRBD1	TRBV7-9	TGTGCCAGCAGCTTAGGGTGGGGGACAGGAGTCTTTGCTTTCTTT	CASSLGWGTGVFAFF
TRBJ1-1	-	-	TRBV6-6	TGTGCCAGCAGTTCGAGGGCGAACACTGAAGCTTTCTTT	CASSSRANTEAFF
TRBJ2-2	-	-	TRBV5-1	TGCGCCAGCAGCACAGCGGTCACCGGGGAGCTGTTTTTT	CASSTAVTGELFF
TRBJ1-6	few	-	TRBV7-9	TGTGCCAGCAGCCCCGGGGGCTATAATTCACCCCTCCACTTT	CASSPGGYNSPLHF
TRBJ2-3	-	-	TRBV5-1	TGCGCCAGCAGCTTGGCCAGGGGCACAGATACGCAGTATTTT	CASSLARGTDTQYF
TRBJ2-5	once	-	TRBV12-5	TGTGCTAGTGGTTCAGGGTATGATCAAGAGACCCAGTACTTC	CASGSGYDQETQYF
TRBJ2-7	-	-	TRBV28	TGTGCCAGCAGTTGGGATTCCGGGACTTTATACGAGCAGTACTTC	CASSWDSGTLYEQYF
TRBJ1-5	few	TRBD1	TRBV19	TGTGCCAGTAGCACCCGAGGACAGGGGGTGGCAAATCAGCCCCAGCATTTT	CASSTRGQGVANQPQHF
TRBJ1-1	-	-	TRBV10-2	TGCGCCAGCAGGGGAGCGATCACAAACACTGAAGCTTTCTTT	CASRGAITNTEAFF
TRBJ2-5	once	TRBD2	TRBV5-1	TGCGCCAGCAGCTTAAGACTAGCGGGGGGCACAGTTCCAGAGACCCAGTACTTC	CASSLRLAGGTVPETQYF
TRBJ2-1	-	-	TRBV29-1	TGCAGCGTTCGGGTCGGCTCCTACAATGAGCAGTTCTTC	CSVRVGSYNEQFF
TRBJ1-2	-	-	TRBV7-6	TGTGCCAGCAGTCGTGACGGGGGGCGAGAGGGCTACACCTTC	CASSRDGGREGYTF
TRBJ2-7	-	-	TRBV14	TGTGCCAGCAGCACCCATACCCCCGCGGGCTACGAGCAGTACTTC	CASSTHTPAGYEQYF
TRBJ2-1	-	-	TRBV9	TGTGCCAGCAGCGTAGAGGGAGCGGTCTACAATGAGCAGTTCTTC	CASSVEGAVYNEQFF
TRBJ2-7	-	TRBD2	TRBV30	TGTGCCTGGGCGGGGGGACCTTACGAGCAGTACTTC	CAWAGGPYEQYF